A single T cell receptor (beta chain) is shown here with its context. What it binds is unknown. Germline V gene lookup returns CDR1 SQVTM and CDR2 ANQGSEA. With 4 bases clipped from V and 3 bases from J, the junction kept 9 bases outside the gene matches. The CDR3 runs 14 residues. TCRdb reprocessed the reads via MiXCR and lists one record per CDR3 protein. The data hold fewer than 70,000 distinct CDR3 sequences, with around 68% observed a single time. This entry comes from a study of type 1 regulatory T cells. Whole-study context: An in vitro protocol generated T-allo10, a Tr1-enriched, alloantigen-specific CD4 T cell product.

Graft donor-derived T-allo10 cells were described as host-alloantigen-specific, anergic, and alloantigen-specifically suppressive. The receptor's source is a human donor in good health. V usage is TRBV29-1 and J usage is TRBJ2-7, with 7 bases that match TRBD1. Sequenced material: cultured T cells, either the whole culture or a sorted T cell fraction (not recorded which). Described subset: Tr1-enriched cell product generated in vitro against host alloantigens. Written as DNA, the CDR3 is TGCAGCGTTGTTTATGAGACAGGGTTCTACGAGCAGTACTTC. As protein: CSVVYETGFYEQYF.